This entry lists 25 T cell receptor beta chains sequenced from one sample in a study of somatic mutations in cytotoxic T cells in rheumatoid arthritis. Using immunoSEQ multiplex PCR, the repertoire was profiled, and TCRdb retains in-frame clones only, with some absent. The sample includes approximately 18,000 clones, approximately 74% seen only once; the top ten take 5.3%. Sequencing was done on a sample of CD8+ T cells sorted from blood. The receptors were gathered from a man in his sixties in good health.

The genes are TRBV27 and TRBJ1-3; D is undetermined. The CDR3 contains 14 residues. V was shortened by 2 bases and J by 3 bases, with 8 bases between the two germline ends. Germline values: CDR1 MNHEY, CDR2 SMNVEV (reference sequence). The CDR3, as DNA: TGTGCCAGCAGTTTAACCACGGGTGGAAACACCATATATTTT. Amino acids: CASSLTTGGNTIYF.

The sample holds one count of this clone. The gene calls are TRBV28 and TRBJ2-2; no clear D. Trimming took off 5 bases at V and 0 bases at J, with 7 bases between the two ends. CDR1 is MDHEN and CDR2 is SYDVKM in the germline V gene. This CDR3 is built from 14 residues. In DNA, the CDR3 is TGTGCCAGCAGTCTCCCGGCGAACACCGGGGAGCTGTTTTTT. Amino acids: CASSLPANTGELFF.

The chain recombines TRBV6-1 with TRBJ2-7; D gene unclear. The CDR3 is 13 residues long. V was shortened by 6 bases and J by 2 bases, with 11 bases between the two germline ends. In germline, CDR1 is MNHNS, CDR2 SASEGT. The CDR3 protein is CASSQIATYEQYF. The CDR3 coding sequence is TGTGCCAGCAGCCAGATAGCAACCTACGAGCAGTACTTC.

This clone was seen a handful of times. This rearrangement joins TRBV6-5 to TRBJ2-7, with D possibly being TRBD1 (5 bases). Deletions cut 2 bases from V and 4 bases from J, with 12 bases between. The CDR3 is 14 amino acids. CDR1 is MNHEY and CDR2 is SVGAGI in the germline V gene. The CDR3 DNA sequence: TGTGCCAGCAGTTACGGCCAGGGCTTGTACGAGCAGTACTTC. Translation: CASSYGQGLYEQYF.

J is TRBJ1-1 and V is TRBV4-1; D unresolved. Germline V gene data show CDR1 as MGHRA and CDR2 as YSYEKL. V was trimmed by 5 bases and J by 7 bases, leaving 14 bases between them. The CDR3 loop spans 13 amino acids. CDR3 sequence: CASSFRQGGEAFF. DNA for the CDR3: TGCGCCAGCAGCTTTCGACAAGGAGGTGAAGCTTTCTTT.

Only one count was recorded for this clone. The chain couples TRBV19 to TRBJ2-5; 7 bases align to TRBD2. This CDR3 has 15 amino acids. V lost 4 bases, J lost 5 bases, and 10 bases stayed unmatched. CDR1 is LNHDA, CDR2 SQIVND, per germline (reference sequence). The CDR3 DNA reads as TGTGCCAGTAGTAGCGGGAGATGGGGGTCTGAGACCCAGTACTTC. Translated, it gives CASSSGRWGSETQYF.

This rearrangement joins TRBV29-1 to TRBJ2-7, with TRBD1 identical over 7 bases. CDR1 is SQVTM, CDR2 ANQGSEA, per germline. V lost 6 bases, J lost 3 bases, and 8 bases stayed unmatched. The CDR3 is made up of 13 amino acids. The DNA for the CDR3 is TGCAGCGTAGCCGGGACAGCACTCTACGAGCAGTACTTC. This encodes CSVAGTALYEQYF.

This chain uses TRBV4-1 with TRBJ2-7, with 7 bases lining up with TRBD1. The V and J ends lost 4 bases and 0 bases, in that order; junction bases with no gene match: 18. Germline values: CDR1 MGHRA, CDR2 YSYEKL. The CDR3 has 19 residues. The chain's CDR3 is CASSPYSAPDRQTSYEQYF. Here the CDR3 DNA reads TGCGCCAGCAGCCCATACTCCGCGCCGGACAGGCAAACCTCCTACGAGCAGTACTTC.

V gene TRBV29-1 combines with J gene TRBJ1-2; D is perhaps TRBD1 (5 bases). CDR3 length: 13 residues. Trimming took off 7 bases at V and 6 bases at J, with 18 bases between the two ends. Germline V gene lookup returns CDR1 SQVTM and CDR2 ANQGSEA. The CDR3 loop reads CSALTSREHGYTF. The CDR3 DNA is TGCAGCGCCCTTACGTCCAGGGAACATGGCTACACCTTC.

The rearrangement joins TRBV19 to TRBJ2-3; the match to TRBD1 covers 7 bases. The germline V gene encodes CDR1 LNHDA and CDR2 SQIVND (reference sequence). The V segment lost 4 bases and the J segment 2 bases; nucleotides outside the gene matches: 24. The CDR3 contains 21 residues. This CDR3 reads CASSTPRQGERLAEPTDTQYF. The CDR3 DNA is TGTGCCAGTAGTACCCCCCGACAGGGAGAGAGACTGGCGGAACCCACAGATACGCAGTATTTT.

This clone showed up just once. The chain combines TRBV7-9 with TRBJ2-7, with D possibly being TRBD1 (6 bases). Trimming pared 4 bases from V and 2 bases from J, leaving 9 bases between. Germline CDR1 SEHNR, CDR2 FQNEAQ (reference sequence). The CDR3 loop spans 13 amino acids. The CDR3 spells CASSYRVTYEQYF. CDR3 DNA: TGTGCCAGCAGCTACAGGGTAACCTACGAGCAGTACTTC.

V and J are TRBV4-1 and TRBJ2-5; weak D call: TRBD2 (6 bases). V gave up 1 base and J gave up 5 bases, with 11 bases separating them. Germline V lookup: CDR1 MGHRA, CDR2 YSYEKL. The CDR3 sequence is 14 residues long. The CDR3 sequence: CASSQVGGTETQYF. The CDR3 DNA follows: TGCGCCAGCAGCCAAGTAGGCGGGACGGAGACCCAGTACTTC.

This sequence joins TRBV5-6 and TRBJ2-7; 9 positions agree with TRBD2. The CDR3 loop spans 15 amino acids. V trimming: 4 bases; J trimming: 0 bases; junction bases outside the gene matches: 5. Germline V gene sequence: CDR1 SGHDT, CDR2 YYEEEE. In nucleotides, the CDR3 is TGTGCCAGCAGCCGCACTAGCGGGCGCTCCTACGAGCAGTACTTC. Protein: CASSRTSGRSYEQYF. The variable domain in full, with the rest retrieved from reference TRBV5-6 and TRBJ2-7, is DAGVTQSPTHLIKTRGQQVTLRCSPKSGHDTVSWYQQALGQGPQFIFQYYEEEERQRGNFPDRFSGHQFPNYSSELNVNALLLGDSALYLCASSRTSGRSYEQYFGPGTRLTVT.

This chain uses TRBV9 with TRBJ2-5; a weak D match, TRBD1 (6 bases). The CDR3 loop spans 16 amino acids. Looked up from germline, CDR1 is SGDLS and CDR2 is YYNGEE. Trimming left V 0 bases short and J 1 base short, with 13 bases between. Written as DNA, the CDR3 is TGTGCCAGCAGCGTAGGCGGTTCAGGGGTCCAAGAGACCCAGTACTTC. Protein: CASSVGGSGVQETQYF.

The genes are TRBV19 and TRBJ1-1; D not certain. The V and J ends lost 11 bases and 1 base respectively, with 8 bases between them. Germline values: CDR1 LNHDA, CDR2 SQIVND (reference sequence). This CDR3 is 11 amino acids long. The CDR3 DNA reads as TGTGCCGTGGGAGGGAACACTGAAGCTTTCTTT. Translating gives CAVGGNTEAFF.

The chain has TRBV16 and TRBJ2-7; D is undetermined. Germline V gives CDR1 KGHSY, CDR2 FQNENV. The CDR3 is made up of 13 amino acids. V was cut by 0 bases and J by 5 bases, with 8 bases left in between. For the CDR3, the DNA is TGTGCCAGCAGCCAATCCCAGGCCCACGAGCAGTACTTC. Translating it yields CASSQSQAHEQYF.

The genes are TRBV6-5 and TRBJ2-2, with TRBD1 matching over 8 bases. The CDR3 spans 13 residues. V shed 4 bases and J 7 bases; nucleotides not matched to a gene: 2. Germline V gene data show CDR1 as MNHEY and CDR2 as SVGAGI. This CDR3 is CASSSGGSGELFF. Here the CDR3 DNA reads TGTGCCAGCAGTTCAGGGGGCAGCGGGGAGCTGTTTTTT.

This chain uses TRBV13 with TRBJ1-2; TRBD1 aligns across 7 bases. J was trimmed by 7 bases and V by 4 bases; bases with no gene match: 18. The CDR3 contains 17 residues. The germline V gene encodes CDR1 PRHDT and CDR2 FYEKMQ (reference sequence). The DNA for the CDR3 is TGTGCCAGCAGCTGGGAGAGGACAGGCACGAGGGGCTTTGGCTACACCTTC. Protein sequence: CASSWERTGTRGFGYTF. The full variable domain, completed using reference TRBV13 and TRBJ1-2, is AAGVIQSPRHLIKEKRETATLKCYPIPRHDTVYWYQQGPGQDPQFLISFYEKMQSDKGSIPDRFSAQQFSDYHSELNMSSLELGDSALYFCASSWERTGTRGFGYTFGSGTRLTVV.

J is TRBJ2-7 and V is TRBV27; maybe TRBD2 (5 bases). The CDR3 runs to 15 residues. Germline V gives CDR1 MNHEY, CDR2 SMNVEV (reference sequence). Trimming stripped 5 bases from V and 1 base from J, with 15 bases between. The CDR3 DNA follows: TGTGCCAGCAGTGCATCGGGGTGGCCGTCCTACGAGCAGTACTTC. This sequence encodes CASSASGWPSYEQYF.

V is TRBV6-5 and J is TRBJ2-2, with a possible D match to TRBD2 (6 bases). With 7 bases removed from V and 4 bases from J, the gap between germline ends came to 13 bases. CDR3 size: 14 residues. Germline V gives CDR1 MNHEY, CDR2 SVGAGI. CDR3 in DNA: TGTGCCAGCAAGGAAGGGACTGGCACCGGGGAGCTGTTTTTT. This gives the protein CASKEGTGTGELFF.

This clone was seen a few times. V gene TRBV29-1 combines with J gene TRBJ2-3; 13 positions agree with TRBD2. V lost 0 bases, J lost 3 bases, and 3 bases stayed unmatched. Looked up from germline, CDR1 is SQVTM and CDR2 is ANQGSEA. The CDR3 is made up of 16 amino acids. The CDR3 region has the DNA TGCAGCGTTGAAGATACTAGCGGGAGGGCTACAGATACGCAGTATTTT. Its translation: CSVEDTSGRATDTQYF.

This chain uses TRBV10-2 with TRBJ2-1; 11 nucleotides agree with TRBD2. Germline values: CDR1 WSHSY, CDR2 SAAADI. V dropped 5 bases and J dropped 6; count of bases not matched to a gene: 6. The CDR3 covers 15 residues. The CDR3 here is CASSLGTSGLNEQFF. CDR3 nucleotide sequence: TGCGCCAGCAGTCTCGGGACTAGCGGCCTCAATGAGCAGTTCTTC.

V is TRBV30 and J is TRBJ2-3; 10 bases are a match to TRBD2. The CDR3 runs 17 residues. Unmatched junction bases numbered 15, after V lost 1 base and J lost 8 bases. The germline V gene has CDR1 GTSNPN and CDR2 SVGIG (reference sequence). CDR3 bases: TGTGCCTGGAGTGAGTTAGCGGGAGGAAAAGATTTCGGTACGCAGTATTTT. Its translation is CAWSELAGGKDFGTQYF. Filled out from reference TRBV30 and TRBJ2-3, the complete variable domain reads SQTIHQWPATLVQPVGSPLSLECTVEGTSNPNLYWYRQAAGRGLQLLFYSVGIGQISSEVPQNLSASRPQDRQFILSSKKLLLSDSGFYLCAWSELAGGKDFGTQYFGPGTRLTVL.

J is TRBJ1-2 and V is TRBV4-1; D may be TRBD1 (5 bases). Per germline, CDR1 MGHRA and CDR2 YSYEKL. Trimming took 0 bases from V and 1 from J, leaving 15 bases between them. The CDR3 contains 17 residues. The CDR3 reads CASSQDEPRAYNYGYTF. The CDR3 DNA sequence: TGCGCCAGCAGCCAAGACGAACCCAGGGCCTATAACTATGGCTACACCTTC.

This chain uses TRBV4-2 with TRBJ2-5, with 9 positions matching TRBD2. The CDR3 length is 16 residues. Per germline, CDR1 LGHNA and CDR2 YNFKEQ. Losses at the gene ends were 0 bases for V and 1 base for J; bases not matched to a gene: 3. CDR3 DNA sequence: TGTGCCAGCAGCCAAGATGGAGCGGGGGGCCAAGAGACCCAGTACTTC. The encoded protein is CASSQDGAGGQETQYF.